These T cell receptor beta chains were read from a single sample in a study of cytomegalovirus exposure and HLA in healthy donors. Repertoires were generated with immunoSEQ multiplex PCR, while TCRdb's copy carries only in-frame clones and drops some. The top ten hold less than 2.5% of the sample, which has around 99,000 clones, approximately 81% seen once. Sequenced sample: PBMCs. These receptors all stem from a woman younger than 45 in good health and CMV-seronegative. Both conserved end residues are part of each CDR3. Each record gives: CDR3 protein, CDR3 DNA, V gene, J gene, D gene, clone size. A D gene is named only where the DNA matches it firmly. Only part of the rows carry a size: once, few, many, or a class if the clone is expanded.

CDR3 protein: CASSSRGRGTLEQFF
CDR3 DNA: TGTGCCAGCAGCTCCCGCGGGCGGGGGACTCTAGAGCAGTTCTTC
V gene: TRBV7-2
J gene: TRBJ2-1
D gene: TRBD2
clone size: NA

CDR3 protein: CASSLTETQYF
CDR3 DNA: TGTGCCAGCAGCCTAACAGAGACCCAGTACTTC
V gene: TRBV7-6
J gene: TRBJ2-5
D gene: NA
clone size: NA

CDR3 protein: CASSSPGLPTDTQYF
CDR3 DNA: TGCGCCAGCAGCTCACCGGGACTACCCACAGATACGCAGTATTTT
V gene: TRBV5-1
J gene: TRBJ2-3
D gene: TRBD2
clone size: NA

CDR3 protein: CASSGDRGGVFGLTEAFF
CDR3 DNA: TGTGCCAGCAGCGGGGATCGGGGAGGAGTCTTCGGGCTCACTGAAGCTTTCTTT
V gene: TRBV14
J gene: TRBJ1-1
D gene: NA
clone size: few

CDR3 protein: CASSLGATGAGGGRAF
CDR3 DNA: TGTGCCAGCAGCTTGGGAGCGACAGGGGCAGGAGGGGGCCGGGCTTTC
V gene: TRBV5-8
J gene: TRBJ2-7
D gene: TRBD1
clone size: NA

CDR3 protein: CDKPSEVYNEQFF
CDR3 DNA: TGTGACAAACCTAGCGAGGTTTACAATGAGCAGTTCTTC
V gene: TRBV19
J gene: TRBJ2-1
D gene: NA
clone size: few

CDR3 protein: CASSPGQQSEAFF
CDR3 DNA: TGCGCCAGCAGCCCAGGACAGCAATCTGAAGCTTTCTTT
V gene: TRBV5-1
J gene: TRBJ1-1
D gene: NA
clone size: NA

CDR3 protein: CASSQDQGQGTDTQYF
CDR3 DNA: TGCGCCAGCAGCCAAGATCAGGGACAGGGGACAGATACGCAGTATTTT
V gene: TRBV4-3
J gene: TRBJ2-3
D gene: TRBD1
clone size: NA

CDR3 protein: CASSKVGLAGAEDTQYF
CDR3 DNA: TGTGCCAGCAGTAAAGTGGGACTAGCGGGAGCGGAAGATACGCAGTATTTT
V gene: TRBV6-1
J gene: TRBJ2-3
D gene: TRBD2
clone size: NA

CDR3 protein: CASSLGAAGGYTF
CDR3 DNA: TGTGCCAGCAGCCTGGGGGCAGCAGGAGGCTACACCTTC
V gene: TRBV5-5
J gene: TRBJ1-2
D gene: NA
clone size: NA

CDR3 protein: CASSFYSNQPQHF
CDR3 DNA: TGTGCCAGCAGCTTCTATAGCAATCAGCCCCAGCATTTT
V gene: TRBV7-2
J gene: TRBJ1-5
D gene: NA
clone size: NA

CDR3 protein: CASSLDSRNEQFF
CDR3 DNA: TGTGCCAGCAGCTTAGACTCTCGCAATGAGCAGTTCTTC
V gene: TRBV7-9
J gene: TRBJ2-1
D gene: NA
clone size: NA

CDR3 protein: CASSLLLAGAGNEQFF
CDR3 DNA: TGTGCCAGCAGCCTACTATTAGCGGGAGCTGGTAATGAGCAGTTCTTC
V gene: TRBV7-2
J gene: TRBJ2-1
D gene: TRBD2
clone size: NA

CDR3 protein: CASSIGESNEQFF
CDR3 DNA: TGTGCCAGTAGTATAGGGGAGAGCAATGAGCAGTTCTTC
V gene: TRBV19
J gene: TRBJ2-1
D gene: NA
clone size: NA

CDR3 protein: CASRESPSSYEQYF
CDR3 DNA: TGTGCCAGTAGGGAGAGCCCGAGCTCGTACGAGCAGTACTTC
V gene: TRBV19
J gene: TRBJ2-7
D gene: NA
clone size: NA

CDR3 protein: CASSLVGQGLWDGANVLTF
CDR3 DNA: TGTGCCAGCAGCTTAGTGGGACAGGGTTTGTGGGATGGGGCCAACGTCCTGACTTTC
V gene: TRBV13
J gene: TRBJ2-6
D gene: TRBD1
clone size: NA

CDR3 protein: CASGLQENTEAFF
CDR3 DNA: TGTGCTAGTGGGCTTCAGGAAAACACTGAAGCTTTCTTT
V gene: TRBV12-5
J gene: TRBJ1-1
D gene: NA
clone size: NA

CDR3 protein: CASSRPGQRGETQYF
CDR3 DNA: TGCGCCAGCAGTCGCCCGGGACAGAGGGGAGAGACCCAGTACTTC
V gene: TRBV23-1
J gene: TRBJ2-5
D gene: TRBD1
clone size: NA

CDR3 protein: CSVYGAGAGDTQYF
CDR3 DNA: TGCAGCGTTTACGGGGCGGGAGCGGGAGATACGCAGTATTTT
V gene: TRBV29-1
J gene: TRBJ2-3
D gene: TRBD2
clone size: once

CDR3 protein: CASSQASGNTDTQYF
CDR3 DNA: TGCGCCAGCAGCCAGGCTAGCGGGAATACAGATACGCAGTATTTT
V gene: TRBV4-1
J gene: TRBJ2-3
D gene: TRBD2
clone size: once

CDR3 protein: CSSSPARGGPVDEQFF
CDR3 DNA: TGTTCCAGCAGCCCCGCCCGGGGGGGGCCGGTAGATGAGCAGTTCTTC
V gene: TRBV7-9
J gene: TRBJ2-1
D gene: TRBD2
clone size: NA

CDR3 protein: CASSPGQVTYNEQFF
CDR3 DNA: TGTGCCAGCTCCCCAGGACAGGTAACCTACAATGAGCAGTTCTTC
V gene: TRBV6-1
J gene: TRBJ2-1
D gene: TRBD1
clone size: NA

CDR3 protein: CASSVAGEVYGYTF
CDR3 DNA: TGTGCCAGCAGCGTAGCCGGGGAGGTCTATGGCTACACCTTC
V gene: TRBV7-3
J gene: TRBJ1-2
D gene: NA
clone size: NA

CDR3 protein: CASSLYHTNNEQFF
CDR3 DNA: TGTGCCAGCAGCTTATATCACACGAACAATGAGCAGTTCTTC
V gene: TRBV7-3
J gene: TRBJ2-1
D gene: NA
clone size: NA

CDR3 protein: CASSLEGAQGNTIYF
CDR3 DNA: TGCGCCAGCAGCTTGGAGGGGGCGCAAGGAAACACCATATATTTT
V gene: TRBV5-1
J gene: TRBJ1-3
D gene: TRBD1
clone size: NA

CDR3 protein: CASSFGGLAGVWYEQYF
CDR3 DNA: TGTGCCAGCAGTTTTGGCGGACTAGCGGGAGTTTGGTACGAGCAGTACTTC
V gene: TRBV28
J gene: TRBJ2-7
D gene: TRBD2
clone size: NA

CDR3 protein: CASHALGSREQYF
CDR3 DNA: TGTGCCAGCCACGCTTTGGGTAGCCGCGAGCAGTACTTC
V gene: TRBV7-6
J gene: TRBJ2-7
D gene: NA
clone size: NA

CDR3 protein: CASNGGLAGGRAKNIQYF
CDR3 DNA: TGCGCCAGCAATGGCGGACTAGCGGGAGGGCGGGCCAAAAACATTCAGTACTTC
V gene: TRBV10-1
J gene: TRBJ2-4
D gene: TRBD2
clone size: few

CDR3 protein: CASSLEAGGSYEQYF
CDR3 DNA: TGCGCCAGCAGCTTGGAGGCGGGTGGCTCCTACGAGCAGTACTTC
V gene: TRBV5-1
J gene: TRBJ2-7
D gene: NA
clone size: NA

CDR3 protein: CSSSNLRGGPEAFF
CDR3 DNA: TGTTCCAGCAGCAATCTTCGCGGGGGACCTGAAGCTTTCTTT
V gene: TRBV7-9
J gene: TRBJ1-1
D gene: NA
clone size: NA

CDR3 protein: CASGLDRGFTGELFF
CDR3 DNA: TGTGCCAGCGGCCTTGACAGGGGTTTCACCGGGGAGCTGTTTTTT
V gene: TRBV28
J gene: TRBJ2-2
D gene: TRBD1
clone size: NA

CDR3 protein: CASSLGGSDNEQFF
CDR3 DNA: TGCGCCAGCAGCCTGGGGGGATCGGATAATGAGCAGTTCTTC
V gene: TRBV4-3
J gene: TRBJ2-1
D gene: NA
clone size: NA

CDR3 protein: CASTSGQGGQPQHF
CDR3 DNA: TGTGCCAGCACCTCGGGACAGGGTGGTCAGCCCCAGCATTTT
V gene: TRBV28
J gene: TRBJ1-5
D gene: TRBD1
clone size: NA

CDR3 protein: CASSYRDYPDNEQFF
CDR3 DNA: TGTGCCAGCAGCTACCGGGACTACCCCGACAATGAGCAGTTCTTC
V gene: TRBV7-3
J gene: TRBJ2-1
D gene: TRBD2
clone size: few

CDR3 protein: CASSIAGSDSHYEQYF
CDR3 DNA: TGTGCCAGTAGTATAGCTGGGTCGGACAGCCACTACGAGCAGTACTTC
V gene: TRBV19
J gene: TRBJ2-7
D gene: NA
clone size: NA

CDR3 protein: CSATLAGEQFF
CDR3 DNA: TGCAGTGCAACCCTAGCGGGTGAGCAGTTCTTC
V gene: TRBV20-1
J gene: TRBJ2-1
D gene: TRBD2
clone size: NA

CDR3 protein: CASTPGSGRLETQYF
CDR3 DNA: TGTGCCAGTACCCCGGGTAGCGGGAGGTTGGAGACCCAGTACTTC
V gene: TRBV19
J gene: TRBJ2-5
D gene: TRBD2
clone size: NA

CDR3 protein: CASRGGRSSYNEQFF
CDR3 DNA: TGTGCCAGCAGGGGCGGGCGAAGCTCCTACAATGAGCAGTTCTTC
V gene: TRBV2
J gene: TRBJ2-1
D gene: NA
clone size: NA

CDR3 protein: CASRLLAGGTYEQYF
CDR3 DNA: TGTGCCAGCAGGTTACTAGCGGGAGGAACCTACGAGCAGTACTTC
V gene: TRBV7-8
J gene: TRBJ2-7
D gene: TRBD2
clone size: NA

CDR3 protein: CASSFRRGTEAFF
CDR3 DNA: TGTGCCAGCAGCTTTAGAAGAGGGACTGAAGCTTTCTTT
V gene: TRBV7-2
J gene: TRBJ1-1
D gene: NA
clone size: NA

CDR3 protein: CASQRFAGLVETQYF
CDR3 DNA: TGTGCCAGCCAGCGCTTTGCAGGACTGGTAGAGACCCAGTACTTC
V gene: TRBV27
J gene: TRBJ2-5
D gene: NA
clone size: NA

CDR3 protein: CASSLPSRGPLNEQYF
CDR3 DNA: TGTGCCAGCAGTTTACCCAGTAGGGGCCCCTTGAACGAGCAGTACTTC
V gene: TRBV28
J gene: TRBJ2-7
D gene: NA
clone size: once

CDR3 protein: CASSLEIAGDEQFF
CDR3 DNA: TGCGCCAGCAGCTTGGAGATAGCGGGAGATGAGCAGTTCTTC
V gene: TRBV5-1
J gene: TRBJ2-1
D gene: TRBD2
clone size: once

CDR3 protein: CASSLTVQYF
CDR3 DNA: TGTGCCAGCAGCTTGACAGTACAGTACTTC
V gene: TRBV5-8
J gene: TRBJ2-7
D gene: NA
clone size: once